Following are 12 T cell receptor beta chains from one sample sequenced in a study of shared clonotypes between healthy human individuals. Assay: immunoSEQ multiplex PCR; the TCRdb copy retains only in-frame clones and omits some. The data show about 2.4 million clones, with 80% to 95% seen just once and roughly 0.36% held by the top ten. Sequenced input: naive CD4+ T cells from PBMCs. The subset is: CD45RA+ positively selected. The receptors here all came from a young man in good health. Some clones in this sample may be carry-over from other donors' samples.

This clone was seen only a few times. This chain uses TRBV9 with TRBJ1-1, with D tentatively TRBD1 (5 bases). The V gene lost 6 bases and the J gene lost 1 base, with 13 bases spanning the gap. The CDR3 runs 14 residues. Germline values: CDR1 SGDLS, CDR2 YYNGEE. CDR3 sequence: CASKVGQENTEAFF. CDR3 DNA sequence: TGTGCCAGCAAGGTGGGGCAAGAGAACACTGAAGCTTTCTTT.

This clone is a singleton in its sample. The rearrangement uses TRBV27 and TRBJ1-1, with 9 nucleotides matching TRBD1. The V gene end was trimmed by 6 bases and the J gene end by 4 bases; junction bases not matched to a gene: 6. The CDR3 loop spans 14 amino acids. From germline, CDR1 is MNHEY and CDR2 SMNVEV (reference sequence). CDR3 sequence (DNA): TGTGCCAGCAGACCGACAGGGGGGTTCACTGAAGCTTTCTTT. Amino acids: CASRPTGGFTEAFF.

J is TRBJ1-1 and V is TRBV27, with D perhaps TRBD1 (5 bases). Germline lookup yields CDR1 MNHEY and CDR2 SMNVEV (reference sequence). There are 15 residues in the CDR3. V was shortened by 7 bases and J by 2 bases, with 17 bases between the two germline ends. The CDR3 bases are TGTGCCAGCACAAACCAGCCCAGGGCAAACACTGAAGCTTTCTTT. It translates to CASTNQPRANTEAFF.

J is TRBJ2-5 and V is TRBV7-3; D is perhaps TRBD1 (5 bases). Trimming stripped 3 bases from V and 5 bases from J, with 13 bases between. CDR1 and CDR2 from the germline V gene are SGHTA and FQGTGA. The CDR3 totals 14 residues. CDR3 bases: TGTGCCAGCAGCTTCGCAGGGATCGGGGAGACCCAGTACTTC. This gives the protein CASSFAGIGETQYF.

The CDR3 DNA reads TGTGCCAGCAGTCCACCGACAGGCGGGTACACTGAAGCTTTCTTT. It is translated as CASSPPTGGYTEAFF. The chain combines TRBV28 with TRBJ1-1; TRBD1 is a possible D gene (6 bases). Between the trimmed V and J ends, which lost 5 bases and 3 bases, there was a span of 16 bases. This CDR3 has 15 amino acids. Germline CDR1 reads MDHEN; CDR2 reads SYDVKM.

This clone has just one count. The rearrangement joins TRBV28 to TRBJ2-1; 12 nucleotides match TRBD2. The CDR3 totals 14 residues. Germline V CDR1 and CDR2: MDHEN, SYDVKM. Unmatched junction bases numbered 4, after V lost 5 bases and J lost 8 bases. The CDR3 coding sequence is TGTGCCAGCAGTGGACTAGCGGGGTATGATGAGCAGTTCTTC. It encodes CASSGLAGYDEQFF.

CDR3 sequence: CASSPGTGARVETQYF. CDR3 sequence (DNA): TGCGCCAGCAGCCCTGGGACAGGGGCTAGGGTGGAGACCCAGTACTTC. The chain recombines TRBV5-1 with TRBJ2-5; 10 bases align to TRBD1. V dropped 4 bases and J dropped 5; count of bases not matched to a gene: 11. CDR3 length: 16 residues. Germline V gives CDR1 SGHRS, CDR2 YFSETQ.

The chain has TRBV6-5 and TRBJ2-3, with D possibly matching TRBD1 (6 bases). From germline, CDR1 is MNHEY and CDR2 SVGAGI. This CDR3 is 14 amino acids long. Trimming pared 6 bases from V and 5 bases from J, leaving 15 bases between. The CDR3 loop is CASRDGARGDTQYF. CDR3 nucleotides: TGTGCCAGCAGAGATGGGGCCAGGGGAGATACGCAGTATTTT.

A few counts support this clone. This chain uses TRBV2 with TRBJ1-2; D is unclear. Trimming took 8 bases from V and 7 from J, leaving 14 bases between them. CDR3 length: 12 amino acids. Germline CDR1 reads SNHLY; CDR2 reads FYNNEI. CDR3 bases: TGTGCCAGCCAGGACCGCGCAGGTGGCTACACCTTC. Amino acid sequence: CASQDRAGGYTF.

This rearrangement joins TRBV4-1 to TRBJ2-6, with 7 bases lining up with TRBD1. V lost 1 base and J lost 0; bases outside the gene matches: 6. The CDR3 contains 18 residues. CDR1 and CDR2 from the germline V gene are MGHRA and YSYEKL. Here the CDR3 DNA reads TGCGCCAGCAGCCAAGGCTCACAGGGGAACTCTGGGGCCAACGTCCTGACTTTC. This codes for CASSQGSQGNSGANVLTF.

V usage is TRBV7-3 and J usage is TRBJ2-2; D not certain. This CDR3 contains 12 residues. Germline V gives CDR1 SGHTA, CDR2 FQGTGA. V lost 2 bases, J lost 7 bases, and 5 bases lay in between. The CDR3 sequence: CASSLGLGELFF. CDR3 sequence (DNA): TGTGCCAGCAGCTTAGGGCTCGGGGAGCTGTTTTTT.

The rearrangement uses TRBV5-1 and TRBJ2-4, with TRBD1 matching over 10 bases. Germline V gene sequence: CDR1 SGHRS, CDR2 YFSETQ. There are 13 residues in the CDR3. Trimming at V came to 3 bases and at J to 9 bases, leaving 3 bases not matched to a gene. CDR3 protein: CASSSGDRGIQYF. CDR3 sequence (DNA): TGCGCCAGCAGCTCCGGGGACAGGGGCATTCAGTACTTC.